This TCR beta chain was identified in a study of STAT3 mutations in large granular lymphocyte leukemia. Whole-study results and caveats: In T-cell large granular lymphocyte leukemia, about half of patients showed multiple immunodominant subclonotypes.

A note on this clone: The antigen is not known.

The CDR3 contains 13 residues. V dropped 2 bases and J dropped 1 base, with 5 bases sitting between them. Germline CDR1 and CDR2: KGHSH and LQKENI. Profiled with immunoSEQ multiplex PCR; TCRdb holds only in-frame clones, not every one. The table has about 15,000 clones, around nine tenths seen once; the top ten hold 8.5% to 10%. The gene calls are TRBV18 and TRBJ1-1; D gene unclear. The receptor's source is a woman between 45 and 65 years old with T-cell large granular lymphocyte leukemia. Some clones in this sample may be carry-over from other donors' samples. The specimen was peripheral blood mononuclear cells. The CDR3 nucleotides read TGTGCCAGCTCACCAGGTTCGAACACTGAAGCTTTCTTT. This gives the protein CASSPGSNTEAFF.